This T cell receptor (beta chain) was documented in a study of identical twins. TCRdb re-called the 5' RACE reads with MiXCR, one entry per CDR3 protein. The sample lists more than 1.5 million distinct CDR3 sequences, roughly a third occurring once. With regard to this clonotype: The junction does not match germline at one end; this may be a read error.

CDR3 length: 16 residues. Per germline, CDR1 MGHDK and CDR2 SYGVNS. This receptor was taken from a newborn girl in good health. The chain is built from TRBV25-1 and TRBJ2-1; the match to TRBD2 covers 8 bases. The source material was cord blood. The CDR3 region has the DNA TGTGCCAGCAGTGGGGGACTAGTTGGGTCCTACAATGAGCAGCTCTTC. It is translated as CASSGGLVGSYNEQLF.